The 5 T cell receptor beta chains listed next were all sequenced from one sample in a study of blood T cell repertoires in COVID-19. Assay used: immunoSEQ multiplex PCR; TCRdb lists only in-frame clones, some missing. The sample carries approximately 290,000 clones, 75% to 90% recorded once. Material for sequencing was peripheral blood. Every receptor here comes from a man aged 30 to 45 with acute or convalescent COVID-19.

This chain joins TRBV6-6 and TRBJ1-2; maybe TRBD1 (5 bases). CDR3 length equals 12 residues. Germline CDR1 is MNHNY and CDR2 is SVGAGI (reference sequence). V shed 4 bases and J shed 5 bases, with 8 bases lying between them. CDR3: CASSLGQYGYTF. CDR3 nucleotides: TGTGCCAGCAGTTTGGGGCAGTATGGCTACACCTTC.

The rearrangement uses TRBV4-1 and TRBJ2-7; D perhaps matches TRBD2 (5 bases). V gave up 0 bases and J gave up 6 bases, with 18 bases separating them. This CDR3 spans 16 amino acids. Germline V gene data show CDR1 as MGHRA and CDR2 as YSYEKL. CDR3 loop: CASSQEGRAESSEQYF. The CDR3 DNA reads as TGCGCCAGCAGCCAAGAAGGAAGAGCGGAGTCTAGCGAGCAGTACTTC.

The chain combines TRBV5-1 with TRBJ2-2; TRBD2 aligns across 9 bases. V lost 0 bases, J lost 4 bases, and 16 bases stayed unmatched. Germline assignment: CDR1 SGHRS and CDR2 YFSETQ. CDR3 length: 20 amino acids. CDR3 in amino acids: CASSLGWYPGLAGITGELFF. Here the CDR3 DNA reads TGCGCCAGCAGCTTGGGGTGGTATCCTGGGCTAGCGGGAATCACCGGGGAGCTGTTTTTT.

In nucleotides, the CDR3 is TGCGCCAGCAGCCCAACCACCCGGGACAGGGGAGGGGATACGCAGTATTTT. This translates into CASSPTTRDRGGDTQYF. V gene TRBV5-1 combines with J gene TRBJ2-3, with 10 bases identical to TRBD1. V shed 4 bases and J 6 bases; nucleotides not matched to a gene: 14. CDR1 and CDR2 from the germline V gene are SGHRS and YFSETQ. This CDR3 has 17 amino acids. Combining the CDR3 with reference TRBV5-1 and TRBJ2-3 gives the whole variable domain KAGVTQTPRYLIKTRGQQVTLSCSPISGHRSVSWYQQTPGQGLQFLFEYFSETQRNKGNFPGRFSGRQFSNSRSEMNVSTLELGDSALYLCASSPTTRDRGGDTQYFGPGTRLTVL.

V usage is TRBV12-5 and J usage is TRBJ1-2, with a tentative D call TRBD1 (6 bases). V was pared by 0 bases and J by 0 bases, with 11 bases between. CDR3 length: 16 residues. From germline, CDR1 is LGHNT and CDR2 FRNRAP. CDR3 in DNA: TGTGCTAGTGGTTTGGTACCGAGGGGGTCTAACTATGGCTACACCTTC. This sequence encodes CASGLVPRGSNYGYTF.